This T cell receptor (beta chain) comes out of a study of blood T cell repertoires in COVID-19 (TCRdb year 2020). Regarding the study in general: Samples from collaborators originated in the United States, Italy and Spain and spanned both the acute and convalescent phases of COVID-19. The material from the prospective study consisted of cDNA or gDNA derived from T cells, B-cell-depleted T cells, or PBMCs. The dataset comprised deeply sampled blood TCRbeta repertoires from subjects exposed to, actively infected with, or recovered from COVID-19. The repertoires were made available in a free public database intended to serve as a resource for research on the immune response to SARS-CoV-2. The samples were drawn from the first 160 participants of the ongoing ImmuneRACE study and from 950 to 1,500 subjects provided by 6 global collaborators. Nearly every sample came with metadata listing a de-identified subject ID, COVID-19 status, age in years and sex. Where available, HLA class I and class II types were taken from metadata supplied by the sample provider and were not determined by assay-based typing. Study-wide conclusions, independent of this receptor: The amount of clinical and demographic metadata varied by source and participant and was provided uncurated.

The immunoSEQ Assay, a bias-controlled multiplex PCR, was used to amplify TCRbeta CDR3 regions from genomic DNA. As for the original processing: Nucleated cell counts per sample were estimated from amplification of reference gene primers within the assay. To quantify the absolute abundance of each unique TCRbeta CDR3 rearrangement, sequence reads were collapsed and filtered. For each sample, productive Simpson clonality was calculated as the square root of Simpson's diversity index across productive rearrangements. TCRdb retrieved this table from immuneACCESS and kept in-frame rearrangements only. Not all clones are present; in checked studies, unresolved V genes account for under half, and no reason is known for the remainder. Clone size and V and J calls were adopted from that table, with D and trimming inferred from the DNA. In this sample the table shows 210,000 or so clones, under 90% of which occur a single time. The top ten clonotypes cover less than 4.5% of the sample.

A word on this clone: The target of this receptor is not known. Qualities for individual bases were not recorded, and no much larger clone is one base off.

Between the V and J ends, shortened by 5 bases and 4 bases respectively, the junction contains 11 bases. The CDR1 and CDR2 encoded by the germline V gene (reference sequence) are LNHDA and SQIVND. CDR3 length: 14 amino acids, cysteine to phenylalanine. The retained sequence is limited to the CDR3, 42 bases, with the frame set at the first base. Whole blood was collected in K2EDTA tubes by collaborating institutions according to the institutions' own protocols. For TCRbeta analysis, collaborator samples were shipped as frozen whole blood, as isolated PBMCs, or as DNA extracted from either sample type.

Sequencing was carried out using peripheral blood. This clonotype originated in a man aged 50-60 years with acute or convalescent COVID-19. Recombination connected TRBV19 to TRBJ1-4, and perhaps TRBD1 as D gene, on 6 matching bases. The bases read TGTGCCAGTAGTTCGACAGGATTTAATGAAAAACTGTTTTTT. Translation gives CASSSTGFNEKLFF.